This T cell receptor beta chain emerged from a study of OX40 agonist ivuxolimab in advanced cancers. Background on the study: The patients got ivuxolimab, which is an agonistic anti-OX40 (CD134) antibody. People who had prior anti-PD-1, anti-PD-L1 or anti-CTLA-4 therapy could take part, and under 45% had some. Of the patients, three showed partial responses, one with hepatocellular carcinoma and two with cutaneous melanoma.

The repertoire was sequenced with immunoSEQ multiplex PCR; TCRdb's copy has only in-frame clones and lacks some. Of 18,000 or so clones listed, 72% are singletons. Trimming pared 4 bases from V and 2 bases from J, leaving 19 bases between. The germline gives CDR1 SGHDT, CDR2 YYEEEE. This CDR3 is built from 16 residues. The gene calls are TRBV5-6 and TRBJ2-7; the D call may be TRBD1 or TRBD2 (5 bases each). Source: CD4+ or CD8+ T cells sorted from blood, taken in a trial of the OX40 agonist ivuxolimab. This TCR was sampled from an adult with an advanced solid tumor such as melanoma, head and neck, liver or kidney cancer. CDR3 in amino acids: CASSPRDLGRTYEQYF. CDR3 in DNA: TGTGCCAGCAGCCCGAGGGACCTTGGTCGTACCTACGAGCAGTACTTC.